This T cell receptor (beta chain) originates from a study of OX40 agonist ivuxolimab in advanced cancers. Across the whole study: Prior therapy, whether anti-PD-1, anti-PD-L1 or anti-CTLA-4, was allowed, and about 40% had some. One patient with hepatocellular carcinoma and two with cutaneous melanoma, three in all, had partial responses.

The CDR3 runs 13 residues. Germline V gene sequence: CDR1 PRHDT, CDR2 FYEKMQ (reference sequence). V gave up 7 bases and J gave up 5 bases, with 14 bases separating them. Points from the study as a whole: Certain nonresponding patients likewise had low normalized T-cell clonal expansion.

For this clone: Its specificity is unknown.

The data were produced by immunoSEQ multiplex PCR, yet TCRdb's version contains in-frame clones alone and is incomplete. This sample has some 74,000 clones, with roughly 88% found just once. The clonotype was recovered from an adult with an advanced solid tumor such as melanoma, head and neck, liver or kidney cancer. The sample in question was CD4+ or CD8+ T cells sorted from blood, obtained in a trial of the OX40 agonist ivuxolimab. The chain is built from TRBV13 and TRBJ2-5; a weak D match, TRBD2 (6 bases). CDR3 region: CASNDGRVETQYF. In DNA, the CDR3 is TGTGCCAGCAATGACGGGAGAGTGGAGACCCAGTACTTC.